These 5 T cell receptor beta chains originate from one sample sequenced in a study of blood T cell repertoires in COVID-19. Data came from immunoSEQ multiplex PCR; TCRdb stores just in-frame clones and leaves some out. The sample lists approximately 300,000 clones, around 92% occurring once. Input material: peripheral blood. Every receptor here comes from a man aged 18 to 30 who had recovered from COVID-19.

The gene calls are TRBV7-3 and TRBJ2-5; maybe TRBD2 (7 bases). CDR1 SGHTA and CDR2 FQGTGA come from the germline V gene. Trimming took 5 bases from V and 2 from J, leaving 12 bases between them. This CDR3 is built from 14 residues. The CDR3 region is CASSLQGLQETQYF. In DNA form, the CDR3 reads TGTGCCAGCAGCCTACAGGGACTACAAGAGACCCAGTACTTC.

The chain has TRBV14 and TRBJ1-3, with D perhaps matching TRBD1 (5 bases). Deletions cut 1 base from V and 4 bases from J, with 8 bases between. The germline gives CDR1 SGHDN, CDR2 FVKESK. This CDR3 has 14 amino acids. For the CDR3, the DNA is TGTGCCAGCAGCCAAGGGGCAGGGGGAAACACCATATATTTT. Amino acids: CASSQGAGGNTIYF.

J is TRBJ1-1 and V is TRBV5-3, with TRBD1 as a possible D gene (5 bases). Being an ORF, TRBV5-3 has a function that is uncertain. Trimming stripped 1 base from V and 1 base from J, with 5 bases between. This CDR3 contains 13 residues. CDR3 coding DNA: TGTGCCAGAAGCTTGAGGGGGAACACTGAAGCTTTCTTT. Translating it yields CARSLRGNTEAFF.

CDR3 bases: TGTGCCAGTAGTATACAAGGGGCGCCCGAGCAGTACTTC. Its translation is CASSIQGAPEQYF. The chain carries TRBV19 and TRBJ2-7; weak D call: TRBD1 (5 bases). Germline values: CDR1 LNHDA, CDR2 SQIVND (reference sequence). Trimming shortened V by 2 bases and J by 6 bases, and 11 bases separated the two germline ends. This CDR3 is built from 13 residues. Variable domain in full (rest from reference TRBV19 and TRBJ2-7): DGGITQSPKYLFRKEGQNVTLSCEQNLNHDAMYWYRQDPGQGLRLIYYSQIVNDFQKGDIAEGYSVSREKKESFPLTVTSAQKNPTAFYLCASSIQGAPEQYFGPGTRLTVT.

The rearrangement uses TRBV19 and TRBJ1-5; 8 bases line up with TRBD1. The CDR3 consists of 13 residues. V gave up 5 bases and J gave up 7 bases; unmatched junction bases: 4. Germline loops: CDR1 LNHDA, CDR2 SQIVND (reference sequence). This CDR3 reads CASSGTGRQPQHF. CDR3 nucleotides: TGTGCCAGTAGTGGGACAGGTCGGCAGCCCCAGCATTTT.